This entry describes one T cell receptor (beta chain). This record comes from a study of OX40 agonist ivuxolimab in advanced cancers. Study details: Patients were dosed with the agonistic anti-OX40 (CD134) antibody ivuxolimab. Antecedent anti-PD-1, anti-PD-L1 or anti-CTLA-4 therapy was permissible, with over 35% having received some.

The V end lost 10 bases, the J end lost 2 bases, and 21 bases lay between the germline ends. Germline lookup yields CDR1 ENHRY and CDR2 SYGVKD. The CDR3 consists of 15 residues. Method: immunoSEQ multiplex PCR; TCRdb's copy keeps in-frame clones and lacks some. There are 54,000 or so clones in the sample; about 80% occur only once, and 3.5% to 5.5% lies in the top ten. The chain has TRBV10-3 and TRBJ2-7, with D possibly being TRBD1 (8 bases). The specimen comprised CD4+ or CD8+ T cells sorted from blood, sampled in a trial of the OX40 agonist ivuxolimab. The TCR originated in an adult with an advanced solid tumor such as melanoma, head and neck, liver or kidney cancer. The CDR3 spells CASRARAGQAYEQYF. The CDR3 DNA sequence: TGTGCCAGCAGAGCGCGAGCGGGACAGGCCTACGAGCAGTACTTC.